These 9 T cell receptor beta chains came from one sample sequenced in a study of T cell responses to AZD1222 COVID-19 vaccine. Only in-frame clones appear in the TCRdb table, and some are missing; sequencing was by immunoSEQ multiplex PCR. The sample yields about 150,000 clones, 75% to 90% seen once. This specimen consisted of peripheral blood, obtained 28 days after the second AZD1222 dose. These receptors were obtained from an adult who received the AZD1222 COVID-19 vaccine.

The chain uses TRBV9 and TRBJ2-1; 8 positions match TRBD2. The CDR3 sequence is 15 residues long. V lost 3 bases, J lost 0 bases, and 2 bases stayed unmatched. In germline, CDR1 is SGDLS, CDR2 YYNGEE. The CDR3 sequence: CASSASGSSYNEQFF. The CDR3 DNA follows: TGTGCCAGCAGCGCCAGCGGGAGCTCCTACAATGAGCAGTTCTTC.

The chain links TRBV7-9 to TRBJ1-2, with D unclear. This CDR3 region has 15 residues. Trimming left V 1 base short and J 0 bases short, with 9 bases between. From germline, CDR1 is SEHNR and CDR2 FQNEAQ (reference sequence). The CDR3 sequence: CASSLGSTANYGYTF. The CDR3 DNA sequence: TGTGCCAGCAGCTTAGGCAGTACCGCTAACTATGGCTACACCTTC.

The chain has TRBV9 and TRBJ2-2; D possibly corresponds to TRBD1 (6 bases). Germline lookup yields CDR1 SGDLS and CDR2 YYNGEE. The CDR3 extends over 17 amino acids. Trimming shortened V by 0 bases and J by 0 bases, and 12 bases separated the two germline ends. CDR3 sequence reads: CASSVAAQGSNTGELFF. DNA for the CDR3: TGTGCCAGCAGCGTAGCGGCCCAGGGGTCGAACACCGGGGAGCTGTTTTTT.

The CDR3 reads CASRIWANTGELFF. CDR3 in DNA: TGTGCCAGCAGAATATGGGCGAACACCGGGGAGCTGTTTTTT. This chain joins TRBV5-5 and TRBJ2-2; D ambiguous. CDR1 SGHKS and CDR2 YYEKEE come from the germline V gene (reference sequence). CDR3 length: 14 amino acids. The ends were cut back, 5 bases at V and 0 bases at J, with 8 bases in the middle.

The chain employs TRBV14 and TRBJ2-5; TRBD1 is a possible D gene (6 bases). Trimming removed 4 bases from V and 6 bases from J, with 9 bases in between. From germline, CDR1 is SGHDN and CDR2 FVKESK. This CDR3 region has 12 residues. This chain's CDR3 is CASSPQGQTQYF. As DNA, the CDR3 is TGTGCCAGCAGCCCACAGGGACAGACCCAGTACTTC.

The V and J genes are TRBV3-1 (or the pseudogene TRBV3-2) and TRBJ2-3; no firm D call. CDR3 length equals 15 residues. CDR1 is LGHDT, CDR2 YNNKEL, per germline (reference sequence). Trimming took off 7 bases at V and 0 bases at J, with 14 bases between the two ends. The CDR3 nucleotides read TGTGCCAGCACCAAAGGCGTACAGAGCACAGATACGCAGTATTTT. The encoded protein is CASTKGVQSTDTQYF.

This clone was counted a single time. The CDR3 DNA reads TGTGCCAGCAGTTACCCCTCAAGGAGCGGGATGACCTACAATGAGCAGTTCTTC. Encoded protein: CASSYPSRSGMTYNEQFF. The chain combines TRBV6-2 or TRBV6-3 with TRBJ2-1, with 7 bases lining up with TRBD2. The CDR3 spans 18 residues. Germline V lookup: CDR1 MNHEY, CDR2 SVGEGT. V was clipped by 2 bases and J by 2 bases; unmatched bases: 12.

The chain employs TRBV18 and TRBJ1-1, with no clear D. CDR3 size: 14 residues. Trimming removed 1 base at V and 2 bases at J, with 8 bases between. Germline V lookup: CDR1 KGHSH, CDR2 LQKENI. CDR3 sequence: CASSPLETNTEAFF. CDR3 bases: TGTGCCAGCTCACCACTGGAAACCAACACTGAAGCTTTCTTT.

The genes are TRBV7-2 and TRBJ2-1, with D maybe TRBD2 (6 bases). CDR1 is SGHTA, CDR2 FQGNSA, per germline. The CDR3 runs 18 residues. V lost 1 base and J lost 0, with 16 bases in between. In nucleotides, the CDR3 is TGTGCCAGCAGCTTAGAGGTCGGGGCGGGGCTCTCCTACAATGAGCAGTTCTTC. Its protein product is CASSLEVGAGLSYNEQFF.